Detailed here is one TCR beta chain. Assay used: immunoSEQ multiplex PCR; TCRdb lists only in-frame clones, some missing. The sample shows about 85,000 clones, 80% to 95% of them seen only once. These data come from a study of PD-1 blockade in classical Hodgkin lymphoma. Each of the patients experienced relapse following autologous stem cell transplantation, and their brentuximab vedotin exposure differed. Sequencing used peripheral blood mononuclear cells (PBMCs), obtained before the second cycle of nivolumab. This TCR derives from a human donor with classical Hodgkin lymphoma.

CDR3 loop: CASSRNPSAGNEQFF. In DNA, the CDR3 is TGTGCCAGCAGTCGAAACCCCTCGGCGGGGAATGAGCAGTTCTTC. This chain joins TRBV9 and TRBJ2-1; D is perhaps TRBD2 (6 bases). The V and J ends lost 5 bases and 7 bases respectively, with 19 bases between them. The CDR3 is made up of 15 amino acids. Looked up from germline, CDR1 is SGDLS and CDR2 is YYNGEE.